This T cell receptor beta chain was observed in a study of blood T cells in healthy people across ages. Together with a sample-barcoded 5' primer, a J-beta primer mix was included in a second PCR lasting roughly 6 to 12 cycles. A template-switch adaptor containing 12 random nucleotides labeled each cDNA molecule. TCRdb reprocessed the 5' RACE reads with MiXCR, giving one entry per CDR3 protein. The table shows about 1.7 million distinct CDR3 sequences, with over 25% occurring only once. CDR3 length: 13 residues. The V gene end was trimmed by 6 bases and the J gene end by 9 bases; junction bases not matched to a gene: 10. Germline lookup yields CDR1 DFQATT and CDR2 SNEGSKA (reference sequence).

This chain joins TRBV20-1 and TRBJ2-1, with 8 bases matching TRBD2. The clonotype originates from a woman aged 30 to 39 in good health. The specimen sequenced was blood. Here the CDR3 DNA reads TGCAGTGCAGCCACCGGGACTAGTTTTGAGCAGTTCTTC. Translation: CSAATGTSFEQFF.